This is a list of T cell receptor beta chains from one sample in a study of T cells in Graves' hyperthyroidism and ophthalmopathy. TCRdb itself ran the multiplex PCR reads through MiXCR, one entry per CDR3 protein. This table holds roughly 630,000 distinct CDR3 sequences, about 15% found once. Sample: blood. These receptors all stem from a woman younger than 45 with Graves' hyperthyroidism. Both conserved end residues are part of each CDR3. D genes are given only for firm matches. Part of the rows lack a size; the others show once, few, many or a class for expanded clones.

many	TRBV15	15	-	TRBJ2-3	TGTGCCACCAGCAGAGAAGGCTTTACCACAGATACGCAGTATTTT	CATSREGFTTDTQYF
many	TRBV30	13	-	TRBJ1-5	TGTGCCTGGAGGGATAATAGCAATCAGCCCCAGCATTTT	CAWRDNSNQPQHF
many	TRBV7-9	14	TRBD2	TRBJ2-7	TGTGCCACCACCGGGGGTAGCGGGAGTTTCGAGCAGTACTTC	CATTGGSGSFEQYF
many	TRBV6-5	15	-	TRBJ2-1	TGTGCCAGCAGTTATCTTGGCGAGAAAGACAATGAGCAGTTCTTC	CASSYLGEKDNEQFF
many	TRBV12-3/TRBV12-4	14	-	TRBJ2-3	TGTGCCAGCAGATATAGCGAAAACACAGATACGCAGTATTTT	CASRYSENTDTQYF
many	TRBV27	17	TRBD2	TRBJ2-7	TGTGCCAGCGGCAGGGTAGCGGGATTGGGGATCTCCTACGAGCAGTACTTC	CASGRVAGLGISYEQYF
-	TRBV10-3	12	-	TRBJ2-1	TGTGCCATCTCCGACCGTCCCAATGAGCAGTTCTTC	CAISDRPNEQFF
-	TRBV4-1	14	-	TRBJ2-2	TGCGCCAGCAGCCAACCCACGGGAAACGGGGAGCTGTTTTTT	CASSQPTGNGELFF
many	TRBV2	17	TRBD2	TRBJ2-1	TGTGCCACCATCTTACTAGCGGGAGGGCCGTTTGGTAATGAGCAGTTCTTC	CATILLAGGPFGNEQFF
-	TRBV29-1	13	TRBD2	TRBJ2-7	TGCAGCGTTCTAGGGACTAGCGGCTACGAGCAGTACTTC	CSVLGTSGYEQYF
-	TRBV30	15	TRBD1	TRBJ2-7	TGTGCCTGGAGGGAGTCCGGGACAGCCTCCTACGAGCAGTACTTC	CAWRESGTASYEQYF
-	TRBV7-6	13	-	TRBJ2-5	TGTGCCAGCAGCTTATCCGAAATGAAGACCCAGTACTTC	CASSLSEMKTQYF
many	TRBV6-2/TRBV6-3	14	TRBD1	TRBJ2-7	TGTGCCAGCAGCGGGACAGGGTCGGTCTACGAGCAGTACTTC	CASSGTGSVYEQYF
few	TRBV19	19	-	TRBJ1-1	TGTGCCAGTAGTATAGCACTAAACTACAGGGACGTCAAGAACACTGAAGCTTTCTTT	CASSIALNYRDVKNTEAFF
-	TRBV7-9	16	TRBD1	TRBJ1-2	TGTGCCAGCAGCTTAGCCGGACAGGGTCCGGACTATGGCTACACCTTC	CASSLAGQGPDYGYTF